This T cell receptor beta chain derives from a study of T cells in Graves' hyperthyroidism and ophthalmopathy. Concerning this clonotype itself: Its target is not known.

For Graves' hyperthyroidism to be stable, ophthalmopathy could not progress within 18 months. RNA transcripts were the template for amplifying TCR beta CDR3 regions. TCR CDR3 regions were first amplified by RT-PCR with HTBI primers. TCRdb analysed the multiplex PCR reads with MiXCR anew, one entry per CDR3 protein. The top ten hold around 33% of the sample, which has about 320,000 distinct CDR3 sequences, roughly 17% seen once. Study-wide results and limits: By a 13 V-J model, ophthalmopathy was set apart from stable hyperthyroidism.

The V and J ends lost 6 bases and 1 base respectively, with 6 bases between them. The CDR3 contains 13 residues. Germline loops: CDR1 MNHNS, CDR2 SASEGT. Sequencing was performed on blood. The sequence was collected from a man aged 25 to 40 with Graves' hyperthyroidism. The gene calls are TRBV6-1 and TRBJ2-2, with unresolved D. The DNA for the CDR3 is TGTGCCAGCAGACGACAGAACACCGGGGAGCTGTTTTTT. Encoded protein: CASRRQNTGELFF.